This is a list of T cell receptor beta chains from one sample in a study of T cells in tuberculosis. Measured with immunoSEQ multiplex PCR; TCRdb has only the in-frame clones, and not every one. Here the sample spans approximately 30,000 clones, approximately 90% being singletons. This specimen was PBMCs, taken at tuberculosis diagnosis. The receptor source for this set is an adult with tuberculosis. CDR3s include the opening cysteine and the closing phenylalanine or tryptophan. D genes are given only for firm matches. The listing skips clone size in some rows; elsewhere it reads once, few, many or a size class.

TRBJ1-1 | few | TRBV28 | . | CASSPAGRGTEAFF | TGTGCCAGCAGCCCCGCGGGTCGGGGCACTGAAGCTTTCTTT
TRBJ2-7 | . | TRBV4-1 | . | CASSQNGGSYEQYF | TGCGCCAGCAGCCAAAACGGGGGATCCTACGAGCAGTACTTC
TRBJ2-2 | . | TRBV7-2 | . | CASSALLARNTGELFF | TGTGCCAGCAGCGCCCTCTTAGCGCGGAACACCGGGGAGCTGTTTTTT
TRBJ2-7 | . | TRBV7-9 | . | CASSSVGEQYF | TGTGCCAGCAGCTCCGTCGGCGAGCAGTACTTC
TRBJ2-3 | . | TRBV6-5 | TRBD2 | CATRAGLAGTDTQYF | TGTGCCACTAGGGCGGGACTAGCGGGCACAGATACGCAGTATTTT
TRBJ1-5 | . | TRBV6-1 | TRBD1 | CASSVGTGGSFQPQHF | TGTGCCAGCAGTGTCGGAACAGGGGGCAGTTTTCAGCCCCAGCATTTT
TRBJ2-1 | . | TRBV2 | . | CASTRDTSSYNEQFF | TGTGCCAGCACTAGGGACACGAGCTCCTACAATGAGCAGTTCTTC
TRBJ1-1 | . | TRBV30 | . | CAWKTGNTEAFF | TGTGCCTGGAAGACGGGGAACACTGAAGCTTTCTTT
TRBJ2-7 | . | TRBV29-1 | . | CSVGSSHSYEQYF | TGCAGCGTTGGGAGCTCCCACTCCTACGAGCAGTACTTC
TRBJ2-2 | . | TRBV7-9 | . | CASSLGLANTGELFF | TGTGCCAGCAGCTTAGGCCTAGCGAACACCGGGGAGCTGTTTTTT
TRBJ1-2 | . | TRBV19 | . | CASSIGGAGIHTF | TGTGCCAGTAGTATAGGGGGCGCAGGGATCCACACCTTC
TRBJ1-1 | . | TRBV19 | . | CASSIGGTSNTEAFF | TGTGCCAGTAGTATAGGGGGGACTTCGAACACTGAAGCTTTCTTT
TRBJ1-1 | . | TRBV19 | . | CASTPLTTGAVMNTEAFF | TGTGCCAGTACCCCCCTAACGACGGGAGCGGTTATGAACACTGAAGCTTTCTTT
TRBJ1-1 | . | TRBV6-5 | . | CASSYLGRAEAFF | TGTGCCAGCAGTTACCTGGGGAGGGCTGAAGCTTTCTTT
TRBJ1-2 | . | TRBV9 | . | CASSVARGAYGYTF | TGTGCCAGCAGCGTAGCCCGGGGGGCCTATGGCTACACCTTC
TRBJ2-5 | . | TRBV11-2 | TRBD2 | CASSLPRLAGQETQYF | TGTGCCAGCAGCTTACCCCGACTAGCGGGCCAAGAGACCCAGTACTTC
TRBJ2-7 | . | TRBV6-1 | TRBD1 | CASSSSGTAIYEQYF | TGTGCCAGCAGTAGCTCCGGGACAGCAATTTACGAGCAGTACTTC
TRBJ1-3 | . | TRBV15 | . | CATSLPISGNTIYF | TGTGCCACCAGTCTCCCTATCTCTGGAAACACCATATATTTT
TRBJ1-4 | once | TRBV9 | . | CASSPRQATNEKLFF | TGTGCCAGCAGCCCTCGACAGGCAACTAATGAAAAACTGTTTTTT
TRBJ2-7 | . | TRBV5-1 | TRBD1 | CASTLTGQGAEQYF | TGCGCCAGCACCCTCACGGGACAGGGGGCCGAGCAGTACTTC
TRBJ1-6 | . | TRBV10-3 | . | CAISESRRSPLHF | TGTGCCATCAGTGAGTCGAGGCGTTCACCCCTCCACTTT
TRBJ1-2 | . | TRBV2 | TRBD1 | CASKTGQGGGYTF | TGTGCCAGCAAAACCGGACAGGGAGGCGGCTACACCTTC
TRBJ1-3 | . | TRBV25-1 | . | CASSDPLSSGNTIYF | TGTGCCAGCAGTGACCCCCTGAGCTCTGGAAACACCATATATTTT
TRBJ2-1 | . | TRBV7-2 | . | CASSPDNEQFF | TGTGCCAGCAGCCCGGACAATGAGCAGTTCTTC
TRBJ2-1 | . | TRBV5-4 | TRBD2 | CASYAGGQSSYNEQFF | TGTGCCAGCTATGCGGGGGGTCAGAGCTCCTACAATGAGCAGTTCTTC
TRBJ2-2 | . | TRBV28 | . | CASTRGPYTGELFF | TGTGCCAGCACGCGGGGGCCCTACACCGGGGAGCTGTTTTTT
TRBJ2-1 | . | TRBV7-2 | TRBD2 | CASSLRTSGSTFF | TGTGCCAGCAGCTTGCGGACTAGCGGGAGTACGTTCTTC
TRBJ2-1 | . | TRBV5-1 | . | CASSHGQINNEQFF | TGCGCCAGCAGCCACGGACAGATAAACAATGAGCAGTTCTTC
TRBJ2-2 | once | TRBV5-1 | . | CASSLTPRSVGNTGELFF | TGCGCCAGCAGCTTGACCCCTAGGTCGGTGGGGAACACCGGGGAGCTGTTTTTT
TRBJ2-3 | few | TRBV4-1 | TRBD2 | CASSQPGLAGEIVNTDTQYF | TGCGCCAGCAGCCAACCGGGACTAGCGGGGGAGATAGTTAACACAGATACGCAGTATTTT
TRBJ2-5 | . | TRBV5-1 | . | CASSTNQGGRGETQYF | TGCGCCAGCAGCACCAACCAAGGGGGACGGGGAGAGACCCAGTACTTC
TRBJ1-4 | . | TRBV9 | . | CASSPRQATNEKLFF | TGTGCCAGCAGCCCCCGACAGGCAACTAATGAAAAACTGTTTTTT
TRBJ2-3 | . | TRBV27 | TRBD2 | CASKRLAVTSTDTQYF | TGTGCCAGCAAACGACTAGCGGTCACTAGCACAGATACGCAGTATTTT
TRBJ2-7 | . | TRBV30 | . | CAWTPGGRYEQYF | TGTGCCTGGACCCCGGGGGGCCGCTACGAGCAGTACTTC
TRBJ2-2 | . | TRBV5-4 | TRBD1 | CASSPGRPSGGTGELFF | TGTGCCAGCAGCCCTGGACGGCCCTCAGGGGGCACCGGGGAGCTGTTTTTT
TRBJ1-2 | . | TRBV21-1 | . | CASSDTREGSYGYTF | TGTGCCAGCAGCGATACCAGGGAGGGTAGCTATGGCTACACCTTC
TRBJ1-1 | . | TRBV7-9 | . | CASSFDQGTEAFF | TGTGCCAGCAGCTTCGATCAGGGCACTGAAGCTTTCTTT
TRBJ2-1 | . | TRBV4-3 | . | CASSPMTQGPEQFF | TGCGCCAGCAGCCCCATGACTCAAGGCCCTGAGCAGTTCTTC
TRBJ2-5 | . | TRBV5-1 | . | CASSLIGEQETQYF | TGCGCCAGCAGCTTAATCGGAGAGCAAGAGACCCAGTACTTC
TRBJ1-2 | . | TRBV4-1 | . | CASSQQGNYGYTF | TGCGCCAGCAGCCAACAGGGTAACTATGGCTACACCTTC
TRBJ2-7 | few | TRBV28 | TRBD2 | CASRYTSGFSYEQYF | TGTGCCAGCAGGTATACTAGCGGGTTCTCCTACGAGCAGTACTTC
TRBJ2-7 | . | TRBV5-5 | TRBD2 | CASSETSGREYEQYF | TGTGCCAGCAGCGAGACTAGCGGGAGAGAGTACGAGCAGTACTTC
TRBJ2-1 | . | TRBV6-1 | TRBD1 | CASSETGSSYNEQFF | TGTGCCAGCAGCGAGACAGGGAGCTCCTACAATGAGCAGTTCTTC
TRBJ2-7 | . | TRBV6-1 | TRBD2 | CASSATSGNPYEQYF | TGTGCCAGCAGTGCCACTAGCGGGAACCCCTACGAGCAGTACTTC
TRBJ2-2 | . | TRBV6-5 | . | CASSYSLLTTGELFF | TGTGCCAGCAGTTACAGCCTTCTCACCACCGGGGAGCTGTTTTTT
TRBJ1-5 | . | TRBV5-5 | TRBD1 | CASSPGTGRGQPQHF | TGTGCCAGCAGCCCTGGGACAGGTCGGGGTCAGCCCCAGCATTTT
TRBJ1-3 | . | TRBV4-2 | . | CASSQGGGSVGNTIYF | TGTGCCAGCAGCCAAGGTGGTGGTAGTGTTGGAAACACCATATATTTT
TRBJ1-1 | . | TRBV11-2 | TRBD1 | CASSSPRTGRTEAFF | TGTGCCAGCAGCTCCCCTCGGACAGGGCGGACTGAAGCTTTCTTT
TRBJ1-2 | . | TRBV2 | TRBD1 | CASSEPAGGGYTF | TGTGCCAGCAGTGAGCCGGCAGGGGGCGGCTACACCTTC
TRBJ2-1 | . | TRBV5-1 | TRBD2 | CASSFPRTSGNNEQFF | TGCGCCAGCAGCTTTCCCCGGACTAGCGGGAACAATGAGCAGTTCTTC
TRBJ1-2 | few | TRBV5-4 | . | CASSPRTPLGYGYTF | TGTGCCAGCAGCCCCAGGACACCCCTTGGCTATGGCTACACCTTC
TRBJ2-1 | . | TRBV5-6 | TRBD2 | CASSHSSGSTNEQFF | TGTGCCAGCAGCCACTCTAGCGGGAGTACAAATGAGCAGTTCTTC
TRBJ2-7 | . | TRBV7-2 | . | CASSPLEREQYF | TGTGCCAGCAGCCCCTTGGAGCGCGAGCAGTACTTC
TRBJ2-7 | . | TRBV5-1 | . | CASSLEAGSYEQYF | TGCGCCAGCAGCTTGGAAGCAGGGTCCTACGAGCAGTACTTC